What follows are 7 T cell receptor beta chains derived from one specimen sequenced in a study of CD4+ T cells in melanoma. Measured with immunoSEQ multiplex PCR; TCRdb has only the in-frame clones, and not every one. The sample yields 10,000 to 12,000 clones, over 60% seen once. The material sequenced was cells from a culture (not recorded whether cultured in vitro). The receptors shown here come from a human donor with melanoma.

The V gene is TRBV20-1, the J gene TRBJ1-2, with D uncertain. The CDR3 extends over 11 amino acids. With 1 base removed from V and 5 bases from J, the gap between germline ends came to 5 bases. Germline loops: CDR1 DFQATT, CDR2 SNEGSKA (reference sequence). CDR3 sequence (DNA): TGCAGTGCTAGAGTAGATTATGGCTACACCTTC. Translation gives CSARVDYGYTF.

The chain links TRBV7-8 to TRBJ2-6, with D unresolved. V gave up 5 bases and J gave up 2 bases, with 13 bases separating them. The CDR3 has 16 residues. The germline V gene encodes CDR1 SGHVS and CDR2 FQNEAQ. CDR3 coding DNA: TGTGCCAGCAGCCCCTCAAAGGTGGCTGGGGCCAACGTCCTGACTTTC. It codes for CASSPSKVAGANVLTF. Full variable domain (outside the CDR3, taken from reference TRBV7-8 and TRBJ2-6): GAGVSQSPRYKVAKRGQDVALRCDPISGHVSLFWYQQALGQGPEFLTYFQNEAQLDKSGLPSDRFFAERPEGSVSTLKIQRTQQEDSAVYLCASSPSKVAGANVLTFGAGSRLTVL.

The genes are TRBV5-1 and TRBJ2-3; the match to TRBD1 covers 8 bases. The junction had 2 bases not matched to a gene; V was cut back by 0 bases and J by 2 bases. Germline V CDR1 and CDR2: SGHRS, YFSETQ. The CDR3 is made up of 15 amino acids. The CDR3 DNA reads TGCGCCAGCAGCTTGGACAGGGGGGACACAGATACGCAGTATTTT. Protein product: CASSLDRGDTDTQYF.

The sample holds a few counts of this clone. V and J are TRBV19 and TRBJ1-2; TRBD1 matches at 9 bases. This CDR3 is built from 15 residues. The germline gives CDR1 LNHDA, CDR2 SQIVND (reference sequence). The V segment lost 3 bases and the J segment 2 bases; nucleotides outside the gene matches: 4. The CDR3 DNA reads as TGTGCCAGTAGTATCTCCGGGACAGGGAACTATGGCTACACCTTC. Translating gives CASSISGTGNYGYTF.

This chain's CDR3 is CASRRTSGGAGEQYF. In DNA form, the CDR3 reads TGTGCCAGCAGGCGTACTAGCGGGGGGGCCGGAGAGCAGTACTTC. This sequence joins TRBV6-5 and TRBJ2-7; 13 bases are a match to TRBD2. CDR3 length: 15 amino acids. V lost 6 bases and J lost 7; bases outside the gene matches: 9. The germline CDR1 and CDR2 sequences are MNHEY and SVGAGI.

There are a few counts of this clone. This chain connects TRBV4-1 to TRBJ2-5; 7 bases align to TRBD1. The CDR3 extends over 14 amino acids. Germline CDR1 reads MGHRA; CDR2 reads YSYEKL. J lost 10 bases, V lost 0 bases, and 8 bases had no gene match. DNA for the CDR3: TGCGCCAGCAGCCAAGAACAGGGGTTAGTGGGCCAGTACTTC. Translating it yields CASSQEQGLVGQYF.

The rearrangement links TRBV27 to TRBJ2-3; 8 bases fit TRBD2. Trimming at V came to 4 bases and at J to 2 bases, leaving 5 bases not matched to a gene. The CDR3 loop spans 15 amino acids. Per the germline V gene, CDR1 is MNHEY and CDR2 is SMNVEV (reference sequence). CDR3: CASSYARGVTDTQYF. The CDR3, as DNA: TGTGCCAGCAGTTATGCGCGGGGGGTCACAGATACGCAGTATTTT.